These 15 T cell receptor beta chains came from one sample sequenced in a study of T cell changes during pregnancy in multiple sclerosis. TCRdb keeps only in-frame clones here, not all; method: immunoSEQ multiplex PCR. The table records nearly 110,000 clones, less than 95% of them present only once. Material: peripheral blood, obtained in the third trimester of pregnancy. The receptor source for this set is a female donor in good health, enrolled as a control in a pregnancy study.

J is TRBJ1-1 and V is TRBV12-2; the D call TRBD1 from the table was never checked on the DNA. TRBV12-2 is a pseudogene locus. The CDR3 extends over 15 amino acids. The CDR3 region has the DNA TGTGCAAGTCGCGTCAACCGGGACAGGGTTGGTGAAGCTTTCTTT. This codes for CASRVNRDRVGEAFF.

The rearrangement uses TRBV14 and TRBJ1-4, with TRBD1 matching over 8 bases. The trim removed 5 bases at V and 5 bases at J, leaving 16 bases unmatched. There are 18 residues in the CDR3. CDR1 is SGHDN and CDR2 is FVKESK in the germline V gene. The CDR3 DNA reads TGTGCCAGCAGCTGGTATCGGACAGGGCCGGACTCAAATGAAAAACTGTTTTTT. Encoded protein: CASSWYRTGPDSNEKLFF.

This chain links TRBV4-2 with TRBJ1-2; a possible D gene is TRBD1 (5 bases). Germline V CDR1 and CDR2: LGHNA, YNFKEQ. This CDR3 is 16 amino acids long. Trimming took 0 bases from V and 4 from J, leaving 15 bases between them. The CDR3 protein is CASSQELTGDGYGYTF. Here the CDR3 DNA reads TGTGCCAGCAGCCAAGAGCTGACGGGGGACGGCTATGGCTACACCTTC.

The J gene is TRBJ1-2, the V gene TRBV4-2; D unresolved. CDR3 length: 14 residues. The V gene's germline CDR1 is LGHNA and CDR2 YNFKEQ. The germline V and J ends were trimmed by 2 bases and 5 bases, with 12 bases remaining between them. CDR3 sequence: CASSQTGVDYGYTF. The CDR3 DNA follows: TGTGCCAGCAGCCAAACGGGTGTGGATTATGGCTACACCTTC.

V is TRBV9 and J is TRBJ2-7; 7 positions match TRBD2. V gave up 3 bases and J gave up 4 bases; unmatched junction bases: 7. The CDR3 is 14 amino acids. In germline, CDR1 is SGDLS, CDR2 YYNGEE. The CDR3 sequence: CASSEGRGPYEQYF. In nucleotides, the CDR3 is TGTGCCAGCAGCGAGGGGAGGGGACCTTACGAGCAGTACTTC.

The chain has TRBV19 and TRBJ2-1, with a weak D call TRBD2 (5 bases). Trimming stripped 8 bases from V and 2 bases from J, with 13 bases between. The CDR3 contains 14 residues. Germline V gene lookup returns CDR1 LNHDA and CDR2 SQIVND (reference sequence). CDR3 residues: CASSGVVTYNEQFF. CDR3 bases: TGTGCCAGTTCCGGGGTGGTGACCTACAATGAGCAGTTCTTC.

This clone appeared a few times. The rearrangement uses TRBV7-9 and TRBJ1-1; D remains ambiguous. This CDR3 contains 12 residues. Trimming pared 6 bases from V and 2 bases from J, leaving 7 bases between. Germline-derived CDR1 and CDR2 are SEHNR and FQNEAQ (reference sequence). In nucleotides, the CDR3 is TGTGCCAGCAGGGACTCAAACACTGAAGCTTTCTTT. Amino acid sequence: CASRDSNTEAFF.

The V call is TRBV9, the J call TRBJ1-1, with 11 bases that match TRBD1. V was clipped by 7 bases and J by 1 base; unmatched bases: 6. This CDR3 is built from 15 residues. Germline V gene data show CDR1 as SGDLS and CDR2 as YYNGEE. The CDR3 loop is CASSRDRGSNTEAFF. The DNA for the CDR3 is TGTGCCAGCTCGAGGGACAGGGGGTCGAACACTGAAGCTTTCTTT.

In DNA, the CDR3 is TGTGCCAGCAGCTTAAACGGGGGACCAGATACGCAGTATTTT. Its protein product is CASSLNGGPDTQYF. The genes are TRBV7-3 and TRBJ2-3; a possible D gene is TRBD2 (6 bases). This CDR3 is 14 amino acids long. V shed 1 base and J shed 4 bases, with 9 bases lying between them. CDR1 is SGHTA and CDR2 is FQGTGA in the germline V gene.

The chain has TRBV19 and TRBJ1-4; a weak D match, TRBD1 (5 bases). Germline V CDR1 and CDR2: LNHDA, SQIVND (reference sequence). V was clipped by 4 bases and J by 2 bases, with 8 bases between them. The CDR3 runs 14 residues. This chain's CDR3 is CASSRGSTNEKLFF. The CDR3 DNA sequence: TGTGCCAGTAGTAGGGGCAGTACTAATGAAAAACTGTTTTTT.

This chain links TRBV6-5 with TRBJ1-2; D may be TRBD1 (5 bases). The CDR3 is 12 amino acids. Trimming pared 6 bases from V and 3 bases from J, leaving 8 bases between. Germline-derived CDR1 and CDR2 are MNHEY and SVGAGI. CDR3 sequence reads: CASSSGDYGYTF. The CDR3, as DNA: TGTGCCAGCAGCTCGGGGGACTATGGCTACACCTTC.

V and J are TRBV11-2 and TRBJ1-3; 7 bases match TRBD1. With V trimmed by 0 bases and J by 0 bases, 8 bases remained unmatched. CDR1 is SGHAT, CDR2 FQNNGV, per germline. There are 18 residues in the CDR3. DNA for the CDR3: TGTGCCAGCAGCTTAGAAAGACAGGGACCTTACTCTGGAAACACCATATATTTT. Its translation: CASSLERQGPYSGNTIYF.

The chain recombines TRBV5-1 with TRBJ2-3, with 16 bases lining up with TRBD2. V lost 4 bases and J lost 6; bases outside the gene matches: 5. Germline lookup yields CDR1 SGHRS and CDR2 YFSETQ. CDR3 size: 16 residues. The CDR3 loop reads CASSAGLAGGPDTQYF. Here the CDR3 DNA reads TGCGCCAGCAGCGCGGGACTAGCGGGGGGGCCCGATACGCAGTATTTT.

The rearrangement links TRBV18 to TRBJ2-6; no clear D. This CDR3 spans 14 amino acids. Germline CDR1 reads KGHSH; CDR2 reads LQKENI. V dropped 4 bases and J dropped 1 base, with 5 bases sitting between them. The CDR3, as DNA: TGTGCCAGCTCACAATCGTCTGGGGCCAACGTCCTGACTTTC. Amino acid sequence: CASSQSSGANVLTF.

The J gene is TRBJ1-3, the V gene TRBV9, with D perhaps matching TRBD1 (6 bases). With 0 bases removed from V and 4 bases from J, the gap between germline ends came to 14 bases. CDR3 length: 16 amino acids. Germline CDR1 reads SGDLS; CDR2 reads YYNGEE. In DNA form, the CDR3 reads TGTGCCAGCAGCGTAGGGCTGGGGGCTTCAGGAAACACCATATATTTT. It codes for CASSVGLGASGNTIYF.